This entry is about one T cell receptor beta chain. As handled by the study authors: Reference gene primer amplification gave estimated nucleated cell counts. Measured with immunoSEQ multiplex PCR; TCRdb has only the in-frame clones, and not every one. V, J and clone size are those of that table, while D and trimming were read from the DNA. The sample contains about 470,000 clones, roughly nine tenths of which appear only once. The data are from a study of blood T cell repertoires in COVID-19. The sequenced material came from PBMCs or T cells enriched from blood (not recorded which). The clonotype was recovered from a woman aged 18 to 35 who had recovered from COVID-19.

The CDR3 DNA follows: TGCGCCAGCAGCCGTAGCGGTCTCCAAGAGACCCAGTACTTC. Residues: CASSRSGLQETQYF. This rearrangement joins TRBV5-1 to TRBJ2-5; possible D gene TRBD2, 6 bases. CDR3 length: 14 amino acids. Trimming took 4 bases from V and 1 from J, leaving 11 bases between them. Germline V gives CDR1 SGHRS, CDR2 YFSETQ.